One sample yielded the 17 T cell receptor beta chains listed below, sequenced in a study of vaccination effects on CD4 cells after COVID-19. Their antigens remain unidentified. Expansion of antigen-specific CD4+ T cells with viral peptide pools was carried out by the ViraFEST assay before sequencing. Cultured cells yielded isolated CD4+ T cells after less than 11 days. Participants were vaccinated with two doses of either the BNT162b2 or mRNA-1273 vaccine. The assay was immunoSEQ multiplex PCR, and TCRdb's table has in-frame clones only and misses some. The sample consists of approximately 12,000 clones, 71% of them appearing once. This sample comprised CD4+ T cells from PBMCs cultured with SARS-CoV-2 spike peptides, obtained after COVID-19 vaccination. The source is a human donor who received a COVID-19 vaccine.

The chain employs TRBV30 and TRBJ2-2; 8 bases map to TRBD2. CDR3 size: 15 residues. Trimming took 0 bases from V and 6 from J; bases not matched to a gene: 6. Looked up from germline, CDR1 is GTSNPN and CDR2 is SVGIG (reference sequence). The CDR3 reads CAWSVDGRASGELFF. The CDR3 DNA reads TGTGCCTGGAGTGTCGACGGGAGGGCCTCCGGGGAGCTGTTTTTT.

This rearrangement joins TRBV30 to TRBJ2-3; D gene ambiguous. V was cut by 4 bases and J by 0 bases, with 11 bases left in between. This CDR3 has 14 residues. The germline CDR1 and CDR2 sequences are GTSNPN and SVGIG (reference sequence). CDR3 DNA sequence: TGTGCCTGGAATCCAAGAGAAAGCACAGATACGCAGTATTTT. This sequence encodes CAWNPRESTDTQYF.

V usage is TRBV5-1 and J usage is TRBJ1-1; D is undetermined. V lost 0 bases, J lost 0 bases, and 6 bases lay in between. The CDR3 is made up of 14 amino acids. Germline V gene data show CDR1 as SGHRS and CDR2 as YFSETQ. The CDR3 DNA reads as TGCGCCAGCAGCTTGGCGGCGATGAACACTGAAGCTTTCTTT. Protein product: CASSLAAMNTEAFF.

The CDR3, as DNA: TGCGCCAGCAGCTTGGAGGGACAGGGTACCTACTATGGCTACACCTTC. Translating it yields CASSLEGQGTYYGYTF. The chain combines TRBV5-1 with TRBJ1-2, with 9 bases that match TRBD1. This CDR3 has 16 amino acids. Trimming at V came to 0 bases and at J to 3 bases, leaving 6 bases not matched to a gene. Germline V lookup: CDR1 SGHRS, CDR2 YFSETQ.

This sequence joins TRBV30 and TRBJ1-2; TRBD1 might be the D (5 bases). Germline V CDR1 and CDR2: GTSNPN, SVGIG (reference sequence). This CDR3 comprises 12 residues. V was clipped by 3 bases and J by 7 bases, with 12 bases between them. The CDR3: CAWRVGAFGYTF. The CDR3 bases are TGTGCCTGGAGGGTAGGGGCATTTGGCTACACCTTC.

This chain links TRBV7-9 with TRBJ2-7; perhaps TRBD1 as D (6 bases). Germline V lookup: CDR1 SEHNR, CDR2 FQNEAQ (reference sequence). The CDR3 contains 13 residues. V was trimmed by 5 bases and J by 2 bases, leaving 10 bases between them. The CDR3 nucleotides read TGTGCCAGCAGCCTACAGGGCGCCTACGAGCAGTACTTC. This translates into CASSLQGAYEQYF.

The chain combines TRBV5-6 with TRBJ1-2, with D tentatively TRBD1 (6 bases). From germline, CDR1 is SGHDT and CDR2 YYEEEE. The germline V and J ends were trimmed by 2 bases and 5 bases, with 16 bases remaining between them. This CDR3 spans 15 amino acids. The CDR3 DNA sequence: TGTGCCAGCAGCTTAGTTGCAGGGGCTGAATATGGCTACACCTTC. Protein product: CASSLVAGAEYGYTF. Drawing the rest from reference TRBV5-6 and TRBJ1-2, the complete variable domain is DAGVTQSPTHLIKTRGQQVTLRCSPKSGHDTVSWYQQALGQGPQFIFQYYEEEERQRGNFPDRFSGHQFPNYSSELNVNALLLGDSALYLCASSLVAGAEYGYTFGSGTRLTVV.

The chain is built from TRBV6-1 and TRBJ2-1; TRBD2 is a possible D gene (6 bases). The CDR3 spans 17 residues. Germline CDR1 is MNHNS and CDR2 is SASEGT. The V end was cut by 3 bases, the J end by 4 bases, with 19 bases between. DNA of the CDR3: TGTGCCAGCAGTGACGGTTTTGGGCGGGGCAAGTACAATGAGCAGTTCTTC. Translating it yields CASSDGFGRGKYNEQFF.

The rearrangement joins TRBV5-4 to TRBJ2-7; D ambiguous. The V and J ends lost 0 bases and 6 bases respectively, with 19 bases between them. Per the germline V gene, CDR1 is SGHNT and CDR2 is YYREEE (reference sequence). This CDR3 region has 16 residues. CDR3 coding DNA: TGTGCCAGCAGCTTGGGTGCTCCTCTCGAGAAGGGCGAGCAGTACTTC. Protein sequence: CASSLGAPLEKGEQYF.

The chain's CDR3 is CAWSRGGRYEQFF. The CDR3 nucleotides are TGTGCCTGGAGTCGGGGCGGGAGGTATGAGCAGTTCTTC. This chain links TRBV30 with TRBJ2-1, with 8 bases lining up with TRBD2. The CDR3 length is 13 residues. Trimming cost V 2 bases and J 8 bases; bases outside gene matches: 5. Germline assignment: CDR1 GTSNPN and CDR2 SVGIG (reference sequence).

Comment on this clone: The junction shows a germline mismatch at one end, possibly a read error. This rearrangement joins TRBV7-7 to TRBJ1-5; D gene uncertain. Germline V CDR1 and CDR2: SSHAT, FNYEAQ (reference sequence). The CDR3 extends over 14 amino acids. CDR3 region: CASSPFFGPQPQHF. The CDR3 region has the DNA TGTGCTAGCAGCCCTTTTTTTGGTCCTCAGCCCCAGCATTTT.

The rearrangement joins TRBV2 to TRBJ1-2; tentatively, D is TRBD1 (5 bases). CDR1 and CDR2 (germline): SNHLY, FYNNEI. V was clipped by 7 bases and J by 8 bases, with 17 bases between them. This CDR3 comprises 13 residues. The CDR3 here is CASTWGGSSGYTF. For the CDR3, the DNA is TGTGCCAGCACCTGGGGGGGGTCGTCGGGCTACACCTTC.

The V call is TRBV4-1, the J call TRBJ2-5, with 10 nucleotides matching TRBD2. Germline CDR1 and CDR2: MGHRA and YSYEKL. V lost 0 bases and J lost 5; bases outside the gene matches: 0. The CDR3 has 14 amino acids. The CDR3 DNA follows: TGCGCCAGCAGCCAAGATAGCGGGAGGGAGACCCAGTACTTC. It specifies CASSQDSGRETQYF.

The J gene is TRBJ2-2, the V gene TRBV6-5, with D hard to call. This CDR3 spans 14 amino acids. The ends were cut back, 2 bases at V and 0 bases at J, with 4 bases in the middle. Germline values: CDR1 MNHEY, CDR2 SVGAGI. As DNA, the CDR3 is TGTGCCAGCAGTTACGGGCCGAACACCGGGGAGCTGTTTTTT. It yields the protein CASSYGPNTGELFF.

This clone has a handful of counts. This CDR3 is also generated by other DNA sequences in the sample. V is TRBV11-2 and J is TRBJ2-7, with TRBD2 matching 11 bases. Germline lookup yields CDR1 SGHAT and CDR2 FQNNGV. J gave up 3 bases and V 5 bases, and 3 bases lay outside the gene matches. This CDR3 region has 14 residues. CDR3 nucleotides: TGTGCCAGCAGCCCCGGGACTAGCGGCTACGAGCAGTACTTC. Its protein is CASSPGTSGYEQYF.

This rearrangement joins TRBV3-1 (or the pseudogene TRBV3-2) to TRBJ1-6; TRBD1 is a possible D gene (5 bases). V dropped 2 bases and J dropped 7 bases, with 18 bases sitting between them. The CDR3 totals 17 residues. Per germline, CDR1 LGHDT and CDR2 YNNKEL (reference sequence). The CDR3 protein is CASSQNPSGSSNSPLHF. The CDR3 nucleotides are TGTGCCAGCAGCCAAAACCCCTCAGGGTCAAGCAATTCACCCCTCCACTTT.

Written as DNA, the CDR3 is TGTGCCAGCAGTGAAGCGCTGGGGGAGTCGTACTACGAGCAGTACTTC. Translating gives CASSEALGESYYEQYF. The rearrangement joins TRBV6-1 to TRBJ2-7, with D possibly being TRBD1 or TRBD2 (5 bases each). V was shortened by 0 bases and J by 3 bases, with 15 bases between the two germline ends. The CDR3 sequence is 16 residues long. Germline CDR1 MNHNS, CDR2 SASEGT.